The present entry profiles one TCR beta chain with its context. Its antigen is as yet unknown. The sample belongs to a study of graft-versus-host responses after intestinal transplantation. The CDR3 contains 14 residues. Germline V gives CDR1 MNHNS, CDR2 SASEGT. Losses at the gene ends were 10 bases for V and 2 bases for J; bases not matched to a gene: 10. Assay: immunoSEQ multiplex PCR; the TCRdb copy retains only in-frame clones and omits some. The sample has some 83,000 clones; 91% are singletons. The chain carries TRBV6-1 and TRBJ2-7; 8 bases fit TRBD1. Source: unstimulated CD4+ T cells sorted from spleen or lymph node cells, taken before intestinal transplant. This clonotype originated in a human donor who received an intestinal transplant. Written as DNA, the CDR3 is TGTGCCACGGGTTGGGAACAGGGGGCCTACGAGCAGTACTTC. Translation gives CATGWEQGAYEQYF.